These 11 T cell receptor beta chains were sequenced from one sample in a study of monozygotic twins with inflammatory bowel disease. TCRdb reprocessed the 5' RACE reads and keeps a single row for each CDR3 protein, giving no DNA. Here the sample table reports over 350,000 distinct CDR3 sequences. The sample was blood. The origin of the receptors is a human donor with ulcerative colitis or Crohn's disease, or a healthy co-twin of an affected twin (not recorded which).

The V and J genes are TRBV5-1 and TRBJ1-2; the TCRdb call, TRBD1, lacks DNA for checking. The CDR3 sequence is 14 residues long. The germline V gene encodes CDR1 SGHRS and CDR2 YFSETQ. CDR3 sequence: CASSLGGSNYGYTF.

The chain employs TRBV4-3 and TRBJ2-2; TCRdb returns TRBD1, unconfirmable since there is no DNA. CDR1 LGHNA and CDR2 YSLEER come from the germline V gene. The CDR3 sequence is 16 residues long. The CDR3 spells CASSQEIGGDTGELFF.

The chain has TRBV2 and TRBJ1-2; TCRdb indicates TRBD1, and absent DNA this call remains unverified. This CDR3 is 11 amino acids long. CDR1 SNHLY and CDR2 FYNNEI come from the germline V gene. CDR3 in amino acids: CASSVRGRLAF.

This rearrangement joins TRBV29-1 to TRBJ2-5; the D call from TCRdb, TRBD2, cannot be confirmed without DNA. Germline V CDR1 and CDR2: SQVTM, ANQGSEA. This CDR3 region has 16 residues. CDR3 sequence: CSVDPGTSGAWETQYF.

This rearrangement joins TRBV5-1 to TRBJ1-1; absent DNA, TCRdb's TRBD1 call cannot be checked. CDR3 length: 14 amino acids. The germline CDR1 and CDR2 sequences are SGHRS and YFSETQ. This CDR3 is CASSLHQGADEAFF.

V and J are TRBV7-8 and TRBJ1-1; TCRdb lists TRBD1, though no DNA is available to test this call. There are 17 residues in the CDR3. Per the germline V gene, CDR1 is SGHVS and CDR2 is FQNEAQ. The CDR3 region is CASSRHPPRGKGTEAFF. Variable domain in full (rest from reference TRBV7-8 and TRBJ1-1): GAGVSQSPRYKVAKRGQDVALRCDPISGHVSLFWYQQALGQGPEFLTYFQNEAQLDKSGLPSDRFFAERPEGSVSTLKIQRTQQEDSAVYLCASSRHPPRGKGTEAFFGQGTRLTVV.

The chain couples TRBV5-4 to TRBJ2-5; absent DNA, TCRdb's TRBD1 call cannot be checked. The germline CDR1 and CDR2 sequences are SGHNT and YYREEE (reference sequence). The CDR3 runs 17 residues. CDR3 sequence: CASSSGGGRQLGETQYF.

V and J are TRBV5-1 and TRBJ1-1; TCRdb designates TRBD1, a call that cannot be tested without DNA. The V gene's germline CDR1 is SGHRS and CDR2 YFSETQ. The CDR3 extends over 14 amino acids. The CDR3 loop reads CASSKDRGSTEAFF.

This sequence joins TRBV7-2 and TRBJ1-2; lacking DNA, the TRBD1 call made by TCRdb goes unchecked. CDR1 SGHTA and CDR2 FQGNSA come from the germline V gene. The CDR3 contains 16 residues. The CDR3 sequence is CASSRPRGGVNYGYTF.

The chain carries TRBV5-1 and TRBJ1-1. The CDR3 covers 16 residues. Germline assignment: CDR1 SGHRS and CDR2 YFSETQ. CDR3 sequence: CASSLAEYVKRTEAFF.

This chain joins TRBV5-1 and TRBJ2-7; there is no DNA to check the TCRdb D call of TRBD1. Germline V gene data show CDR1 as SGHRS and CDR2 as YFSETQ. This CDR3 has 15 residues. CDR3 protein: CASSLGTGWSYEQYF. The entire variable domain, with the rest obtained from reference TRBV5-1 and TRBJ2-7, is as follows: KAGVTQTPRYLIKTRGQQVTLSCSPISGHRSVSWYQQTPGQGLQFLFEYFSETQRNKGNFPGRFSGRQFSNSRSEMNVSTLELGDSALYLCASSLGTGWSYEQYFGPGTRLTVT.